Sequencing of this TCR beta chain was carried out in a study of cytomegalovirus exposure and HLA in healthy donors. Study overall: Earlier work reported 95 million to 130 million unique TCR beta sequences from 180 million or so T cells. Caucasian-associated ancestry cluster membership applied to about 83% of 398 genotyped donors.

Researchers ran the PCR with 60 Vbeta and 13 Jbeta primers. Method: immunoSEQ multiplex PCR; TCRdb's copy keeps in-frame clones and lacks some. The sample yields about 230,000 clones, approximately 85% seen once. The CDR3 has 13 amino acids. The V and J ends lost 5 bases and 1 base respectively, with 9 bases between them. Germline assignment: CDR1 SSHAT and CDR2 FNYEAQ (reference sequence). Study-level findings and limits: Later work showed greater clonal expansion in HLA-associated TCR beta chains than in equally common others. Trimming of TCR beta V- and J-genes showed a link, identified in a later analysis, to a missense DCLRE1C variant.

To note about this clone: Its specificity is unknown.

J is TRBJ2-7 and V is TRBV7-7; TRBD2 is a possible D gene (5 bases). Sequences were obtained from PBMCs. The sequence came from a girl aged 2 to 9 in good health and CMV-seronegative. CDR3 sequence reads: CASSRGKSYEQYF. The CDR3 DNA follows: TGTGCCAGCAGCCGAGGGAAATCCTACGAGCAGTACTTC.